The 2 T cell receptor beta chains in this list originate from one sample, sequenced in a study of PD-L1 blockade in urothelial cancer. Documented time point: peripheral blood 6 weeks after treatment start. Profiling relied on immunoSEQ multiplex PCR, and the TCRdb table lists in-frame clones only, not all of them. The sample records under 60,000 clones, around 88% being singletons. Sequences were derived from PBMCs, sampled around atezolizumab (anti-PD-L1) treatment. All receptors derive from a man aged 55 to 69 with urothelial cancer.

CDR3 amino acids: CASSTFAGDNEQFF. CDR3 DNA sequence: TGTGCCAGCAGTACCTTCGCAGGTGACAATGAGCAGTTCTTC. This chain joins TRBV6-1 and TRBJ2-1; D is undetermined. The V end lost 5 bases, the J end lost 5 bases, and 13 bases lay between the germline ends. There are 14 residues in the CDR3. Germline lookup yields CDR1 MNHNS and CDR2 SASEGT.

V is TRBV30 and J is TRBJ1-5; D might be TRBD1 (6 bases). Germline CDR1 is GTSNPN and CDR2 is SVGIG (reference sequence). The CDR3 runs 16 residues. With 0 bases removed from V and 9 bases from J, the gap between germline ends came to 21 bases. The CDR3 protein is CAWSVSNSGGAGPQHF. The CDR3 DNA sequence: TGTGCCTGGAGTGTATCTAATTCTGGGGGCGCGGGGCCCCAGCATTTT.